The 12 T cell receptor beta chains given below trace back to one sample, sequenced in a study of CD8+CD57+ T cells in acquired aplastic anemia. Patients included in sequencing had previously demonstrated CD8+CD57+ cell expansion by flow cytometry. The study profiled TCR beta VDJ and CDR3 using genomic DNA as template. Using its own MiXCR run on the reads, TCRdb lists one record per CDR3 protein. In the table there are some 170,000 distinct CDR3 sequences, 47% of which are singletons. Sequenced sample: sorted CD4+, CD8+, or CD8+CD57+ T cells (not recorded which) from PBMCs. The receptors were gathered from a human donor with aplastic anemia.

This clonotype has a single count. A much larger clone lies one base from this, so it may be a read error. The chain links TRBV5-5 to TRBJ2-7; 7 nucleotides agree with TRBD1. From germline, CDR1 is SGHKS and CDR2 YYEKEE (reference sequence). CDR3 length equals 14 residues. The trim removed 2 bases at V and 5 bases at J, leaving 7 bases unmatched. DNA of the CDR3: TGTGCCAGCAGCTTCCCCGACAGGGTCCACGAGCAGTACTTC. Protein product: CASSFPDRVHEQYF. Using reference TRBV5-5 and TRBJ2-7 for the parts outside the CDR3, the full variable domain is DAGVTQSPTHLIKTRGQQVTLRCSPISGHKSVSWYQQVLGQGPQFIFQYYEKEERGRGNFPDRFSARQFPNYSSELNVNALLLGDSALYLCASSFPDRVHEQYFGPGTRLTVT.

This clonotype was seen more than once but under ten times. The CDR3 here is CATSRGSNQPQHF. Written as DNA, the CDR3 is TGTGCCACGTCAAGGGGTAGCAATCAGCCCCAGCATTTT. This chain links TRBV15 with TRBJ1-5, with a tentative D call TRBD1 (5 bases). V lost 9 bases and J lost 0, with 9 bases in between. Per the germline V gene, CDR1 is LNHNV and CDR2 is YYDKDF (reference sequence). This CDR3 has 13 amino acids.

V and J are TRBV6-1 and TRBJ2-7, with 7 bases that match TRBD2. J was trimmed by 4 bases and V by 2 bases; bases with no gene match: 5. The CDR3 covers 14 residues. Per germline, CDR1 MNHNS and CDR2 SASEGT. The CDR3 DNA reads TGTGCCAGCAGTGAACCGCAGGGAGGGTACGAGCAGTACGTC. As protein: CASSEPQGGYEQYV.

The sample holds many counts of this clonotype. The CDR3 loop is CATSDRGYQPQHF. The CDR3 DNA reads TGTGCCACCAGTGACAGGGGGTATCAGCCCCAGCATTTT. The chain couples TRBV24-1 to TRBJ1-5, with 7 positions matching TRBD1. The CDR3 runs 13 residues. CDR1 and CDR2 (germline): KGHDR, SFDVKD. Losses at the gene ends were 4 bases for V and 5 bases for J; bases not matched to a gene: 1.

CDR3 sequence (DNA): TGTGCCACCAGCAGAGTTGGGGGGGCCCTTTCAGAGACCCAGTACTTC. Translated, it gives CATSRVGGALSETQYF. The rearrangement uses TRBV15 and TRBJ2-5, with a weak D call TRBD2 (7 bases). CDR3 length: 16 residues. Germline values: CDR1 LNHNV, CDR2 YYDKDF (reference sequence). Trimming left V 1 base short and J 4 bases short, with 16 bases between.

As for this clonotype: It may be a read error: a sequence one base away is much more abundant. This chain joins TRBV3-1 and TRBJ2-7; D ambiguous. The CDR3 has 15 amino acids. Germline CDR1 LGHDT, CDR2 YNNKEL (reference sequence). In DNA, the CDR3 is TGTGCCAGCAGCCAAGGTCGCACCTACCTCTACGGGCAGTACTTC. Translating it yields CASSQGRTYLYGQYF.

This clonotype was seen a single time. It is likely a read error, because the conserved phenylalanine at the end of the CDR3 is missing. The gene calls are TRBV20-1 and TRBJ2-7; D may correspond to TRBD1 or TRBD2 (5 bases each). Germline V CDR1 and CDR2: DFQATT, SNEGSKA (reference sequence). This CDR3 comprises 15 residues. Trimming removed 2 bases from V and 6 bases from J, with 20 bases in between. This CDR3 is CSARIPGLLLGEQYL. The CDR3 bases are TGCAGTGCTAGAATACCGGGGCTGCTTTTGGGCGAGCAGTACCTC.

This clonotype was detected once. The CDR3, as DNA: TGTGCCAGCAGCTTAGGCAGGACCTCTGAAGCTTTCTTT. Protein product: CASSLGRTSEAFF. V and J are TRBV11-2 and TRBJ1-1; D is ambiguous. The CDR3 sequence is 13 residues long. Germline V gene lookup returns CDR1 SGHAT and CDR2 FQNNGV. Trimming stripped 1 base from V and 6 bases from J, with 9 bases between.

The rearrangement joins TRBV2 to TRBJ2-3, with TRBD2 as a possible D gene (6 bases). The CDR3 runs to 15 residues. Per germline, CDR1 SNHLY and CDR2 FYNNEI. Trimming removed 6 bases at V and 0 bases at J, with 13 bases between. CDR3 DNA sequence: TGTGCCAGCAGAGCCTCTAGCGACAGCACAGATACGCAGTATTTT. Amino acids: CASRASSDSTDTQYF. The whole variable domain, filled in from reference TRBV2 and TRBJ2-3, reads EPEVTQTPSHQVTQMGQEVILRCVPISNHLYFYWYRQILGQKVEFLVSFYNNEISEKSEIFDDQFSVERPDGSNFTLKIRSTKLEDSAMYFCASRASSDSTDTQYFGPGTRLTVL.

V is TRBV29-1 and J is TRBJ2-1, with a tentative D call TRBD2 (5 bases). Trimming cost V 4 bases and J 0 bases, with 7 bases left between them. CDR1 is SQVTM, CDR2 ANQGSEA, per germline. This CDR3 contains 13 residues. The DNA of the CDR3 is TGCAGCGTTGTAGGGAGCTCCTACAATGAGCAGTTCTTC. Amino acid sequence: CSVVGSSYNEQFF.

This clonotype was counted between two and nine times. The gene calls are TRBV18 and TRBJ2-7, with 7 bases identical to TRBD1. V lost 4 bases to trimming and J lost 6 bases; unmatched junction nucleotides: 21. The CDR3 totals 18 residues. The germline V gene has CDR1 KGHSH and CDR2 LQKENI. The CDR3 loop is CASSLPTGYGNPSAEQYF. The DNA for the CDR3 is TGTGCCAGCTCACTACCGACAGGGTACGGTAACCCCAGCGCCGAGCAGTACTTC.

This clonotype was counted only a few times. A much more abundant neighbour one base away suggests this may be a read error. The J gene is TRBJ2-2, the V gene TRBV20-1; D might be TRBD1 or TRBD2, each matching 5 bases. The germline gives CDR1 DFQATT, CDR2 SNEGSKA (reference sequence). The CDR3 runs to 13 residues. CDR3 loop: CSVGGGYTGELSF. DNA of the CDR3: TGCAGTGTTGGTGGGGGATACACCGGGGAGCTGTCTTTT.